Each of the 19 T cell receptor beta chains below was sequenced from the same sample in a study of T cells after posttransplantation cyclophosphamide. Produced via immunoSEQ multiplex PCR; TCRdb's table is partial and in-frame only. The sample presents about 30,000 clones, none singletons. The sample consisted of PBMCs. These TCRs come from a woman aged 55-70 years in good health, CMV-negative, and a related stem cell transplant donor.

This clone was recorded many times. This chain joins TRBV28 and TRBJ2-7; perhaps TRBD1 as D (6 bases). Germline V gives CDR1 MDHEN, CDR2 SYDVKM. The CDR3 spans 13 residues. Deletions cut 6 bases from V and 3 bases from J, with 12 bases between. This CDR3 reads CASRKQGDYEQYF. DNA of the CDR3: TGTGCCAGCAGAAAACAGGGAGACTACGAGCAGTACTTC.

This clone was counted ten times or more. This rearrangement joins TRBV12-3 or TRBV12-4 to TRBJ1-6, with 9 bases identical to TRBD1. The ends lost 3 bases at V and 13 bases at J; junction bases unmatched: 1. This CDR3 contains 12 residues. CDR3 loop: CASSFGQGPLHF. Written as DNA, the CDR3 is TGTGCCAGCAGTTTCGGACAGGGGCCCCTCCACTTT.

In this sample, this clone turned up many times. The chain links TRBV14 to TRBJ2-5; 7 nucleotides agree with TRBD2. There are 14 residues in the CDR3. In germline, CDR1 is SGHDN, CDR2 FVKESK. The V segment lost 4 bases and the J segment 4 bases; nucleotides outside the gene matches: 6. The CDR3: CASSLYGGRETQYF. DNA for the CDR3: TGTGCCAGCAGCCTTTACGGCGGGAGAGAGACCCAGTACTTC.

The V and J genes are TRBV5-1 and TRBJ2-7, with D possibly matching TRBD1 (6 bases). Trimming took 4 bases from V and 6 from J, leaving 20 bases between them. Germline values: CDR1 SGHRS, CDR2 YFSETQ. The CDR3 sequence is 15 residues long. CDR3 amino acids: CASSPTDRTLSEQYF. The CDR3 DNA reads as TGCGCCAGCAGCCCGACTGACAGGACTCTTAGCGAGCAGTACTTC.

This clone was counted many times. This rearrangement joins TRBV5-4 to TRBJ2-5; the match to TRBD1 covers 9 bases. The CDR3 has 14 amino acids. The V segment lost 1 base and the J segment 9 bases; nucleotides outside the gene matches: 7. Germline assignment: CDR1 SGHNT and CDR2 YYREEE (reference sequence). In nucleotides, the CDR3 is TGTGCCAGCAGCTTGCAGGGGGACAGGGTGGCCCAGTACTTC. Amino acid sequence: CASSLQGDRVAQYF.

There are a few counts of this clone. This chain joins TRBV30 and TRBJ1-2; D gene uncertain. V lost 0 bases to trimming and J lost 7 bases, with 15 bases between them. Germline V CDR1 and CDR2: GTSNPN, SVGIG (reference sequence). This CDR3 comprises 14 residues. CDR3 loop: CAWSVVYGEGGYTF. CDR3 DNA: TGTGCCTGGAGTGTAGTGTACGGGGAAGGTGGCTACACCTTC.

Many counts were recorded for this clone. The chain employs TRBV30 and TRBJ2-7; 9 nucleotides line up with TRBD1. Germline loops: CDR1 GTSNPN, CDR2 SVGIG (reference sequence). The CDR3 contains 14 residues. V lost 5 bases, J lost 2 bases, and 7 bases stayed unmatched. The CDR3 nucleotides read TGTGCCTGGGGACGGACAGGGGCGGCCTACGAGCAGTACTTC. Translated, it gives CAWGRTGAAYEQYF.

This clone was seen only a few times. In DNA, the CDR3 is TGCGCCAGCAGCATTGGGACTAGCGGATATTGGTCCTACAATGAGCAGTTCTTC. Its protein is CASSIGTSGYWSYNEQFF. The V and J genes are TRBV5-1 and TRBJ2-1, with 11 bases aligning to TRBD2. The CDR3 runs to 18 residues. The germline V gene encodes CDR1 SGHRS and CDR2 YFSETQ. The V and J ends lost 4 bases and 1 base, in that order; junction bases with no gene match: 10.

This clone was picked up a small number of times. This sequence joins TRBV5-1 and TRBJ2-5; 7 bases are shared with TRBD1. The V segment lost 5 bases and the J segment 2 bases; nucleotides outside the gene matches: 9. This CDR3 has 15 amino acids. The germline V gene encodes CDR1 SGHRS and CDR2 YFSETQ. CDR3 in amino acids: CASRTQGQNQETQYF. The CDR3 DNA follows: TGCGCCAGCAGGACGCAGGGACAGAATCAAGAGACCCAGTACTTC. Supplemented by reference TRBV5-1 and TRBJ2-5, the full variable domain reads KAGVTQTPRYLIKTRGQQVTLSCSPISGHRSVSWYQQTPGQGLQFLFEYFSETQRNKGNFPGRFSGRQFSNSRSEMNVSTLELGDSALYLCASRTQGQNQETQYFGPGTRLLVL.

This clone was seen a few times. The chain carries TRBV30 and TRBJ2-6; 12 nucleotides match TRBD1. Germline values: CDR1 GTSNPN, CDR2 SVGIG (reference sequence). The V and J ends lost 3 bases and 1 base, in that order; junction bases with no gene match: 4. The CDR3 totals 17 residues. The CDR3 coding sequence is TGTGCCTGGAGGGGACAGGGGGCTTATTCTGGGGCCAACGTCCTGACTTTC. It encodes CAWRGQGAYSGANVLTF.

This clone was seen at least ten times. V and J are TRBV28 and TRBJ1-2; D is undetermined. V gave up 6 bases and J gave up 4 bases, with 6 bases separating them. The CDR3 covers 11 residues. Germline CDR1 is MDHEN and CDR2 is SYDVKM. DNA for the CDR3: TGTGCCAGCAGCCACATCTATGGCTACACCTTC. Its translation is CASSHIYGYTF.

This clone was recorded many times. The chain carries TRBV2 and TRBJ1-1; the match to TRBD1 covers 10 bases. CDR3 size: 15 residues. V lost 5 bases, J lost 5 bases, and 8 bases stayed unmatched. Germline-derived CDR1 and CDR2 are SNHLY and FYNNEI. The DNA of the CDR3 is TGTGCCAGCAGTCGACAGGGGGCGCTTGGGACTGAAGCTTTCTTT. Its protein product is CASSRQGALGTEAFF.

This clone was observed at least ten times. The CDR3 protein is CASSTGLSNEQFF. The CDR3 nucleotides read TGTGCCAGTAGTACCGGACTCTCTAATGAGCAGTTCTTC. The V and J genes are TRBV19 and TRBJ2-1, with a possible D match to TRBD2 (5 bases). The CDR3 has 13 amino acids. Per the germline V gene, CDR1 is LNHDA and CDR2 is SQIVND (reference sequence). Trimming took 4 bases from V and 7 from J, leaving 11 bases between them.

This clone was seen at least ten times. The V call is TRBV7-2, the J call TRBJ2-2; tentatively, D is TRBD2 (5 bases). V dropped 2 bases and J dropped 7 bases, with 11 bases sitting between them. Germline-derived CDR1 and CDR2 are SGHTA and FQGNSA. CDR3 length: 14 residues. CDR3: CASSLSPGGGELFF. The DNA for the CDR3 is TGTGCCAGCAGCTTATCCCCAGGAGGCGGGGAGCTGTTTTTT.

Here the CDR3 reads CASGLVGSGRAYRDTGELFF. DNA for the CDR3: TGTGCTAGTGGTTTGGTGGGTAGCGGGAGGGCCTATCGGGACACCGGGGAGCTGTTTTTT. The chain joins TRBV12-5 to TRBJ2-2; 11 nucleotides agree with TRBD2. In germline, CDR1 is LGHNT, CDR2 FRNRAP. The CDR3 has 20 amino acids. Trimming at V came to 0 bases and at J to 3 bases, leaving 12 bases not matched to a gene.

At least ten counts were recorded for this clone. This chain links TRBV6-1 with TRBJ1-3; TRBD1 aligns across 8 bases. Germline V CDR1 and CDR2: MNHNS, SASEGT. The CDR3 has 16 amino acids. The V segment lost 3 bases and the J segment 5 bases; nucleotides outside the gene matches: 9. CDR3 nucleotides: TGTGCCAGCAGTGATAAGTCAGGGGGCAATAGAAACACCATATATTTT. Protein product: CASSDKSGGNRNTIYF.

As for this clone: Here the CDR3 omits its conserved ending phenylalanine or tryptophan, so a read error is the likely source. It is unclear where the CDR3 begins or ends on the DNA, so no DNA is shown, and the CDR3 is as TCRdb lists it. The chain joins TRBV27 to TRBJ2-3; whether TRBD2, the table's D call, matches the DNA was not checked. The CDR3 is 10 residues long, ends included. Germline CDR1 and CDR2: MNHEY and SMNVEV (reference sequence). The CDR3 loop is CASSFVLAGS.

There are many counts of this clone. The chain is built from TRBV27 and TRBJ2-2; D call uncertain. Germline CDR1 and CDR2: MNHEY and SMNVEV (reference sequence). Trimming removed 3 bases from V and 1 base from J, with 6 bases in between. The CDR3 is 14 residues long. The CDR3 DNA follows: TGTGCCAGCAGTTTGCGAGAGAACACCGGGGAGCTGTTTTTT. Residues: CASSLRENTGELFF.

This clone was observed at least ten times. The rearrangement uses TRBV30 and TRBJ2-7, with a weak D call TRBD1 (6 bases). Looked up from germline, CDR1 is GTSNPN and CDR2 is SVGIG (reference sequence). The CDR3 is 13 residues long. V was cut by 2 bases and J by 6 bases, with 14 bases left in between. CDR3 DNA sequence: TGTGCCTGGAGTACCGGGACACTCGGCGAGCAGTACTTC. Residues: CAWSTGTLGEQYF.